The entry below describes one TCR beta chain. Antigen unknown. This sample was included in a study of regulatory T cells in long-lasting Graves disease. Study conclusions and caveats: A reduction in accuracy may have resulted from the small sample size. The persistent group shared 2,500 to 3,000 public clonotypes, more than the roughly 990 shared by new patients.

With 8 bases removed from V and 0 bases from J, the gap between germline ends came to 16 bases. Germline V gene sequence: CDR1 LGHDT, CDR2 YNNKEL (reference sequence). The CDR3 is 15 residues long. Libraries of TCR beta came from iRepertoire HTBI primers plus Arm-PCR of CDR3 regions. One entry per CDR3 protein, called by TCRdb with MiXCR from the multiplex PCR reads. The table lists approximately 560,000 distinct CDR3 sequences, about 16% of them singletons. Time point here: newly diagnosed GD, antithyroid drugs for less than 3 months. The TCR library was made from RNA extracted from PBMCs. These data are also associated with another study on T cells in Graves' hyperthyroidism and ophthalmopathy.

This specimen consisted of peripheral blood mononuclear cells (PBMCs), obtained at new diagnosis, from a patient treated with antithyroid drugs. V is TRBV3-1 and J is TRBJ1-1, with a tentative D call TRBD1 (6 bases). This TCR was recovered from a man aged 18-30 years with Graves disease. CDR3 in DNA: TGTGCCAGCCGGGGGTCAGGGGCCCTGAACACTGAAGCTTTCTTT. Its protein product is CASRGSGALNTEAFF.